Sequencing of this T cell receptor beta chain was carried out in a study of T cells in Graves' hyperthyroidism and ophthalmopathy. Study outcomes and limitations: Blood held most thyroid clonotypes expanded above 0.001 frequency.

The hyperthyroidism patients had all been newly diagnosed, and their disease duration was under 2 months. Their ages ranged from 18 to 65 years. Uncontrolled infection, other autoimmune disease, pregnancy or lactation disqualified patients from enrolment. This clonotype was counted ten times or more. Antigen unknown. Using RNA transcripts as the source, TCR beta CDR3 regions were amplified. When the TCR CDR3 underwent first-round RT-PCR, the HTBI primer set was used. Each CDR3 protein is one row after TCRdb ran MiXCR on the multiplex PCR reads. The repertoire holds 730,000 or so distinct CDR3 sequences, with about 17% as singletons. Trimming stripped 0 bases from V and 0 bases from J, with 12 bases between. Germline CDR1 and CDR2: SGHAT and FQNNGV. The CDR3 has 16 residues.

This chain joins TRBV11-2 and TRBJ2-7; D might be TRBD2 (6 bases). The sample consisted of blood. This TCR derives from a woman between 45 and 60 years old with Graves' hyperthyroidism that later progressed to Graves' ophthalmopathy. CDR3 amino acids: CASSLDLGLSSYEQYF. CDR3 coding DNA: TGTGCCAGCAGCTTAGATTTGGGACTGTCCTCCTACGAGCAGTACTTC. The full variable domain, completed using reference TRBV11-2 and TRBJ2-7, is EAGVAQSPRYKIIEKRQSVAFWCNPISGHATLYWYQQILGQGPKLLIQFQNNGVVDDSQLPKDRFSAERLKGVDSTLKIQPAKLEDSAVYLCASSLDLGLSSYEQYFGPGTRLTVT.